The entry below describes one T cell receptor (beta chain). The antigen it binds to is not known. No quality values exist for individual bases; no much larger clone is one base distant. In the germline V gene, CDR1 corresponds to WSHSY and CDR2 to SAAADI. V lost 10 bases and J lost 7 bases, and the count of bases not matched to a germline gene is 9. From cysteine to phenylalanine, the CDR3 is 14 amino acids long. The read is trimmed to its CDR3 DNA, 42 bases read in frame from base 1. The donors were healthy, HIV-negative adults who had no recently reported acute infections or vaccinations. Every donor was a Caucasian adult living in Nashville, Tennessee, USA. CD4+ T cells were enriched through magnetic negative selection, after which naive cells were positively selected on CD45RA and the remaining negative fraction served as the memory subset. Blood was collected by leukapheresis, and PBMCs were isolated by Ficoll-Histopaque density gradient centrifugation and then cryopreserved in liquid nitrogen vapor phase. Purity and quantity of every magnetically sorted T cell population were checked by analytical flow cytometry. Genomic DNA was isolated from every sorted fraction and measured by UV absorbance on a Nanodrop 2000c.

The sample originates from a study of shared clonotypes between healthy human individuals (TCRdb year 2020). Broadly, across the study: A couple of women and three men aged 18 to 49 years were included in the cohort. Different laboratories and diverse techniques were used to prepare libraries and sequence TCR repertoires, to increase sequencing depth and limit assay-specific biases. Each donor's leukapheresis produced roughly between roughly 0.9 and 9 billion PBMCs. For each donor, three plates each were used for CD4 naive and CD4 memory, two plates were used for CD8 naive, and one plate was used for CD8 memory. Blood TCR repertoires of about five healthy adults were deeply sequenced to estimate repertoire size and the extent of clonotype sharing between individuals. The study at large found these results: Compared with non-shared clonotypes, clonotypes shared by all four sorted-subset donors had higher generation probabilities. Based on pairwise subsampling, the degree of clonotype sharing among donors was expected to be affected by sequencing depth. Sampling was restricted to blood, and TCR repertoires in tissues likely differ from the TCR repertoires found in blood. Naive subsets generally had larger estimated clonotype richness than memory subsets did. Rarefaction of sorted-subset datasets indicated incomplete sequencing despite the large sequencing depth. The small number of donors limited the genetic and exposure-history diversity represented. Across a few donors, roughly 5% of naive CD4, approximately 3.5% of naive CD8, around 2.5% of memory CD4, and 0.4% to 0.45% of memory CD8 clonotypes were shared.

Using the deep immunoSEQ assay, multiplex PCR amplified TCR CDR3 regions from genomic DNA. Extracted genomic DNA from each cell subset was distributed evenly across all wells of several immunoSEQ 96-well plates, and each plate was treated as a replicate. Each replicate PCR for sorted subsets received roughly 0.2 ug genomic DNA, equal to about 30,000 T cell genomes. Purified libraries were quantified with a Qubit 3.0 fluorometer, sized on a Bioanalyzer 2100, and re-quantified with the KAPA Library Quantification kit. Every immunoSEQ 96-well plate was sequenced on a dedicated single-read 150-cycle Illumina NextSeq 550 flow cell. The authors' pipeline ran thus. Because the immunoSEQ output held only junctional sequences and lacked quality scores, the filtering could not match the filtering applied to full-length reads. Sequences were annotated with PyIR, a Python wrapper for IgBLAST v1.9, using IMGT germline references to assign V/J genes and CDR3. Reads were removed for weak V/J assignments (E-value above 1e-6), missing CDR3, stop codons, out-of-frame junctions, or ambiguous translated residues. V3J clonotypes were defined as sequences sharing an identical inferred V gene, J gene, and CDR3 amino acid sequence. Percentage overlap between repertoires was computed as shared unique clonotypes divided by the size of the smaller repertoire. RTK rarefaction, the Chao1 estimator, and Recon v2.1 estimates of unobserved clonotypes were used to assess repertoire richness. Generation probabilities for all TCRbeta clonotypes obtained by the gDNA method from several donors were computed using OLGA. TCRdb provides this immuneACCESS table in a form limited to in-frame rearrangements. Some clones are lacking; in checked studies, under half of them reflect an unresolved V gene, and why the rest are absent is not known. That table gives V, J and clone size, and the DNA gave D and trimming. Counted in this sample were around 2.3 million clones; more than 90% of them appeared once. 0.13% of the sample lies in the top ten.

The clonotype originates from a man between 18 and 35 years old in good health. The rearrangement combines TRBV10-2 with TRBJ1-5, with TRBD1 matching 11 junction bases. The sequenced material came from naive CD4+ T cells sorted from blood. The sample's cell subset or site label, decoded: CD45RA+ positively selected. The DNA sequence is as follows: TGCGCCACCGAGAGGACAGGGGGCTGGCAGCCCCAGCATTTT. It specifies CATERTGGWQPQHF.